Here is one T cell receptor beta chain with its context. V was cut by 0 bases and J by 4 bases, with 10 bases left in between. Germline values: CDR1 SGHAT, CDR2 FQNNGV. The CDR3 totals 14 residues. The sample is drawn from a study of regulatory T cells in long-lasting Graves disease. The time point: persistent/refractory GD, antithyroid drugs over 5 years with positive TRAb. Isolated PBMC RNA provided the starting material for the TCR library. For TCR beta, libraries came from iRepertoire HTBI primers and Arm-PCR of CDR3 regions. One entry per CDR3 protein, called by TCRdb with MiXCR from the multiplex PCR reads. The sample records 650,000 to 700,000 distinct CDR3 sequences, 25% to 35% being singletons.

This clonotype originated in a female donor with Graves disease. The source was peripheral blood mononuclear cells (PBMCs), collected when the disease was refractory, from a patient treated with antithyroid drugs. The V and J genes are TRBV11-2 and TRBJ2-7; the D gene is possibly TRBD1 (6 bases). CDR3 sequence (DNA): TGTGCCAGCAGCTTAGATGGGACATTGTACGAGCAGTACTTC. Protein product: CASSLDGTLYEQYF.